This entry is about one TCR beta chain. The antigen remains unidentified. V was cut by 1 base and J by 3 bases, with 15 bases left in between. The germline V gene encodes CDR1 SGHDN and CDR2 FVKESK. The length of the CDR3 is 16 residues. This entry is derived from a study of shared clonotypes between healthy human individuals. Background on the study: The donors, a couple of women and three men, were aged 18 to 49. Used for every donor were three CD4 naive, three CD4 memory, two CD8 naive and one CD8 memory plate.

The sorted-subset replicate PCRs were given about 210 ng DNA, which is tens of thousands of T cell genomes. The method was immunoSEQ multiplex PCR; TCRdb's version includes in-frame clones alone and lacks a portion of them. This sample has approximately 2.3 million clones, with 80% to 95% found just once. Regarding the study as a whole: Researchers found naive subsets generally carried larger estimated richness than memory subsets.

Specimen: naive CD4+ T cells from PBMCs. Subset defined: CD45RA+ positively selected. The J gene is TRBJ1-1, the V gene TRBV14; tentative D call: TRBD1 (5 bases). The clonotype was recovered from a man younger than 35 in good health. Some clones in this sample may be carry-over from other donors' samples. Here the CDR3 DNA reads TGTGCCAGCAGCCAAGGGGGTCAGGGATGGGACACTGAAGCTTTCTTT. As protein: CASSQGGQGWDTEAFF.